The entry that follows covers one T cell receptor beta chain sequence. The antigen is unknown. The entry originates in a study of OX40 agonist ivuxolimab in advanced cancers. Across the whole study: Around 40% of patients had received prior checkpoint inhibitor therapy. Partial responses were achieved by three patients: one hepatocellular carcinoma, two cutaneous melanoma.

The germline CDR1 and CDR2 sequences are SGHNT and YYREEE (reference sequence). The CDR3 loop spans 17 amino acids. Deletions cut 0 bases from V and 4 bases from J, with 17 bases between. The sampling schedule covered blood at baseline, cycle 4 day 1, and cycle 7 day 1. Using immunoSEQ multiplex PCR, the repertoire was profiled, and TCRdb retains in-frame clones only, with some absent. The sample has about 60,000 clones, over 75% seen once. Findings and caveats of the study: Average numbers of expanded clones were greater in CD8+ T cells than in CD4+.

Sequenced material: CD4+ or CD8+ T cells sorted from blood, taken in a trial of the OX40 agonist ivuxolimab. The source of this sequence is an adult with an advanced solid tumor such as melanoma, head and neck, liver or kidney cancer. The V gene is TRBV5-4, the J gene TRBJ2-1; D might be TRBD2 (5 bases). This CDR3 is CASSLARGVKGYNEQFF. The CDR3 nucleotides read TGTGCCAGCAGCTTGGCCCGGGGAGTCAAGGGTTACAATGAGCAGTTCTTC.